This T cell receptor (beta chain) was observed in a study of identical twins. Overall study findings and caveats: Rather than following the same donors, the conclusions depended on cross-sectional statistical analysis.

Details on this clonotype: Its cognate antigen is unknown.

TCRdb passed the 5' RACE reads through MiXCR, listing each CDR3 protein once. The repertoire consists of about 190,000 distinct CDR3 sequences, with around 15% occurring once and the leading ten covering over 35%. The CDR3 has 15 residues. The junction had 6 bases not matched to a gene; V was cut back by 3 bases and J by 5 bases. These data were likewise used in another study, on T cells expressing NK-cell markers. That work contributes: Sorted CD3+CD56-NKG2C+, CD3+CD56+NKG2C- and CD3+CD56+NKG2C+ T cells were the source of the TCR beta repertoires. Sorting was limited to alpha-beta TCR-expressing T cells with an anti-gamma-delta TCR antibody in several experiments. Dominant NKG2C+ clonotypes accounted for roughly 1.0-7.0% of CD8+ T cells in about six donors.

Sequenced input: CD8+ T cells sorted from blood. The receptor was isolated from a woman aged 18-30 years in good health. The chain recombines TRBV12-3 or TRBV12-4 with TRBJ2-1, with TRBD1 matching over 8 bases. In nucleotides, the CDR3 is TGTGCCAGCAGTTTCTCGGACAGGGAGGACAATGAGCAGTTCTTC. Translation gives CASSFSDREDNEQFF.